The rows below give T cell receptor beta chains drawn from one sample of a study of blood T cells in healthy people across ages. TCRdb re-analysed the 5' RACE reads in MiXCR, keeping a single row per CDR3 protein. This sample has around 1,000,000 distinct CDR3 sequences, with around 25% found just once. The same specimen was also included in a second study, on T cells of mothers and their children.

Sequencing was carried out using blood. These receptors all stem from a girl aged 2 to 10 in good health. Each CDR3 is given with its conserved first and last residue. The D gene is left open where the match is weak. Not every row has a clone size; where given, it reads once, few, many or a size class.

v_call	j_call	clone_size	d_call	cdr3_nt	cdr3_aa
TRBV27	TRBJ2-3	-	-	TGTGCCAGCAGTTTAGCGGGATTGGACACAGATACGCAGTATTTT	CASSLAGLDTDTQYF
TRBV5-8	TRBJ1-1	-	-	TGTGCCAGCAGCTTATGGGGGAGCACTGAAGCTTTCTTT	CASSLWGSTEAFF
TRBV7-3	TRBJ1-6	few	TRBD1	TGTGCCAGCAGCTTAATGGGTCAGGGGGACTCACCCCTCCACTTT	CASSLMGQGDSPLHF
TRBV4-2	TRBJ1-3	-	-	TGTGCCAGCAGTGGCAGCCCCATCGGTGTTGTAGGGGACTACTCTGGAAACACCATATATTTT	CASSGSPIGVVGDYSGNTIYF
TRBV7-6	TRBJ2-1	-	-	TGTGCCAGCAGCAAGACGATATCTGGGAATGAGCAGTTCTTC	CASSKTISGNEQFF
TRBV2	TRBJ1-4	-	-	TGTGCCAGCAGTGGGACAGTGGTTAATGAAAAACTGTTTTTT	CASSGTVVNEKLFF
TRBV3-1	TRBJ2-3	-	TRBD2	TGTGCCAGCAGCCATTGGACTAGCGGGTTAGATACGCAGTATTTT	CASSHWTSGLDTQYF
TRBV28	TRBJ1-1	-	-	TGTGCCAGCAGTTCCTCATGGTCGGCGGGTTTGAACACTGAAGCTTTCTTT	CASSSSWSAGLNTEAFF
TRBV27	TRBJ2-3	-	TRBD2	TGTGCCAGCAGTTTAAGTCCTAGCGGGAGGTGGGGTGATACGCAGTATTTT	CASSLSPSGRWGDTQYF
TRBV28	TRBJ2-5	-	-	TGTGCCAGCGGGAACTTGGCTAAACAGACCCAGTACTTC	CASGNLAKQTQYF
TRBV29-1	TRBJ2-5	-	TRBD2	TGCAGCGCAGCGGGAGGAAGGAGCCAAGAGACCCAGTACTTC	CSAAGGRSQETQYF
TRBV19	TRBJ2-7	-	-	TGTGCCAGTAGTATCGCCCTCCGTAAGACCGTGCGGTCCTACGAGCAGTACTTC	CASSIALRKTVRSYEQYF
TRBV6-1	TRBJ1-1	-	-	TGTGCCAGCAGTGTCGCTGCGATCATTAACACACTGGAAGCTTTCTTT	CASSVAAIINTLEAFF
TRBV3-1	TRBJ2-1	once	TRBD2	TGTGCCAGCAGCCAAGCTCTAGCGGGAGATCTAAGCTCCTACAATGAGCAGTTCTTC	CASSQALAGDLSSYNEQFF
TRBV24-1	TRBJ1-1	-	-	TGTGCCACCAGTGAGGAGAAGGGGGGTTGGACTGAAGCTTTCTTT	CATSEEKGGWTEAFF
TRBV3-1	TRBJ2-3	-	-	TGTGCCAGCAGTCTCCCGGGACATGCAGATACGCAGTATTTT	CASSLPGHADTQYF
TRBV12-3/TRBV12-4	TRBJ2-1	-	-	TGTGCCAGCAGTTTGTGGCAGGTTGAGCAGTTCTTC	CASSLWQVEQFF
TRBV5-1	TRBJ2-7	few	-	TGCGCCAGCAGCTTTGGAGGGGGGAACGAGCAGTACTTC	CASSFGGGNEQYF
TRBV6-5	TRBJ1-1	few	-	TGTGCCAGCAGTTACGAAGCTGAAGCTTTCTTT	CASSYEAEAFF
TRBV7-3	TRBJ2-3	-	-	TGTGCCAGCAGCCCCGGAGTAGGACGACTCACAGATACGCAGTATTTT	CASSPGVGRLTDTQYF
TRBV20-1	TRBJ2-1	-	-	TGCAGTGCTCCCGGACTGACTTTCCACAATGAGCAGTTCTTC	CSAPGLTFHNEQFF
TRBV6-1	TRBJ2-5	-	TRBD1	TGTGCCAGCAGTGCAGGGGACAGAGTCCAAGAGACCCAGTACTTC	CASSAGDRVQETQYF
TRBV6-2/TRBV6-3	TRBJ2-5	once	TRBD2	TGTGCCAGCAGTGGGACTAGCGGGAGGCCGACTAGTGAGACCCAGTACTTC	CASSGTSGRPTSETQYF
TRBV7-9	TRBJ2-1	few	TRBD2	TGTGCCAGCCACGGGACTAGCGGGGTCTATGAGCAGTTCTTC	CASHGTSGVYEQFF
TRBV29-1	TRBJ2-7	few	-	TGCAGCGTTGGAAGGGGCCCCTACGAGCAGTACTTC	CSVGRGPYEQYF
TRBV12-3/TRBV12-4	TRBJ2-5	-	TRBD2	TGTGCCAGCAGTTCTCCGGCTAGCGGCGTACAAGAGACCCAGTACTTC	CASSSPASGVQETQYF
TRBV29-1	TRBJ1-1	few	-	TGCAGCGTTGATCCAGGCCGGACTGAAGCTTTCTTT	CSVDPGRTEAFF
TRBV29-1	TRBJ2-1	-	TRBD2	TGCAGCGTTGTACGGGGGGTGAGCTCCTACAATGAGCAGTTCTTC	CSVVRGVSSYNEQFF
TRBV28	TRBJ2-1	few	TRBD1	TGTGCCAGCAGTTTATTCACCGGGACAGGGGGCTGGGATGAGCAGTTCTTC	CASSLFTGTGGWDEQFF
TRBV9	TRBJ2-5	few	-	TGTGCCAGCAGAGGTTCAGGGGAGAACCAAGAGACCCAGTACTTC	CASRGSGENQETQYF
TRBV20-1	TRBJ1-1	few	TRBD1	TGCAGTGCCCCGACAGGGTTAGGCACTGAAGCTTTCTTT	CSAPTGLGTEAFF
TRBV7-8	TRBJ1-2	few	-	TGTGCCAGCAGCGTTAGGGGGAGTTATGGCTACACCTTC	CASSVRGSYGYTF
TRBV29-1	TRBJ2-1	-	TRBD2	TGCAGCGCTCGGCATCTCGTGGGACTAGCGGGAGTGGACAATGAGCAGTTCTTC	CSARHLVGLAGVDNEQFF
TRBV6-2/TRBV6-3	TRBJ1-1	few	-	TGTGCCAGCAGTACCACCAGGGAAAGCCACGGGAACACTGAAGCTTTCTTT	CASSTTRESHGNTEAFF
TRBV29-1	TRBJ2-2	few	TRBD2	TGCAGCGTTCGCCGACTAGCGGAAAACACCGGGGAGCTGTTTTTT	CSVRRLAENTGELFF
TRBV7-3	TRBJ2-5	-	-	TGTGCCAGCAGCTTGCCACACAGGGATACCGGGTCGGAGACCCAGTACTTC	CASSLPHRDTGSETQYF
TRBV27	TRBJ2-7	once	TRBD1	TGTGCCAGCAGTTTTTCGTCAGGGGGCATGTACGAGCAGTACTTC	CASSFSSGGMYEQYF
TRBV27	TRBJ1-2	-	TRBD1	TGTGCCAGCAGGATTACAGGGGCCGCCTATGGCTACACCTTC	CASRITGAAYGYTF
TRBV27	TRBJ2-3	few	TRBD2	TGTGCCAGCAGTTCGACGACTAGCGGGAGGGTGGATACGCAGTATTTT	CASSSTTSGRVDTQYF
TRBV12-3/TRBV12-4	TRBJ1-5	-	-	TGTGCCAGCAGTTTAGCATCGGGGGGTAGGCAGCCCCAGCATTTT	CASSLASGGRQPQHF
TRBV2	TRBJ2-3	-	-	TGTGCCAGCAGTGAAGGGATCCCGGATACGCAGTATTTT	CASSEGIPDTQYF
TRBV20-1	TRBJ2-3	many	TRBD2	TGCAGTGCTGTAGCTAGCGGGGGGCGCACAGATACGCAGTATTTT	CSAVASGGRTDTQYF